The 25 T cell receptor beta chains listed next were all sequenced from one sample in a study of T cells in Graves' hyperthyroidism and ophthalmopathy. There were TCR beta CDR3 regions amplified from RNA transcripts. The TCR CDR3 was amplified in a first-round RT-PCR using the HTBI primer set. TCRdb passed the multiplex PCR reads through MiXCR, listing each CDR3 protein once. Found here are hundreds of thousands of distinct CDR3 sequences, 38% of them singletons; the top ten hold 7.5% to 9.5%. The sample consisted of blood. The receptors derive from a man aged 18 to 29 with Graves' hyperthyroidism.

This clonotype was observed a few times. The chain has TRBV7-9 and TRBJ2-2; TRBD2 might be the D (6 bases). Germline CDR1 reads SEHNR; CDR2 reads FQNEAQ (reference sequence). V lost 1 base and J lost 6, with 9 bases in between. This CDR3 has 14 amino acids. CDR3: CASSLVAVAGELFF. The CDR3 DNA reads as TGTGCCAGCAGCTTAGTAGCGGTCGCCGGGGAGCTGTTTTTT.

The gene calls are TRBV2 and TRBJ1-6; the D is unclear. CDR1 SNHLY and CDR2 FYNNEI come from the germline V gene. CDR3 length equals 13 residues. Trimming took 5 bases from V and 6 from J, leaving 8 bases between them. CDR3 sequence: CASSYTSNSPLHF. CDR3 sequence (DNA): TGTGCCAGCAGTTATACCAGTAATTCACCCCTCCACTTT.

The rearrangement uses TRBV25-1 and TRBJ1-1, with 7 nucleotides matching TRBD1. Germline CDR1 MGHDK, CDR2 SYGVNS. The V gene end was trimmed by 7 bases and the J gene end by 4 bases; junction bases not matched to a gene: 15. This CDR3 has 16 amino acids. The CDR3 region has the DNA TGTGCCAGCATCTCATCAGGGGGGGCCGGGGCCACTGAAGCTTTCTTT. Its protein product is CASISSGGAGATEAFF. Full variable domain (remainder filled in from reference TRBV25-1 and TRBJ1-1): EADIYQTPRYLVIGTGKKITLECSQTMGHDKMYWYQQDPGMELHLIHYSYGVNSTEKGDLSSESTVSRIRTEHFPLTLESARPSHTSQYLCASISSGGAGATEAFFGQGTRLTVV.

The chain is built from TRBV6-5 and TRBJ1-4; a possible D gene is TRBD1 (5 bases). Germline assignment: CDR1 MNHEY and CDR2 SVGAGI. Trimming left V 2 bases short and J 14 bases short, with 18 bases between. This CDR3 contains 14 residues. The CDR3 coding sequence is TGTGCCAGCAGTTACGACGATTCAGGGAGAAGGCTGTTTTTT. Its protein product is CASSYDDSGRRLFF.

Ten or more counts support this clonotype. J is TRBJ2-7 and V is TRBV5-1, with D possibly TRBD1 on 6 matching bases. The germline V and J ends were trimmed by 0 bases and 5 bases, with 12 bases remaining between them. CDR1 and CDR2 (germline): SGHRS, YFSETQ. The CDR3 loop spans 14 amino acids. Here the CDR3 DNA reads TGCGCCAGCAGCTTGGGGCAGGGGACGGACGAGCAGTACTTC. Protein product: CASSLGQGTDEQYF.

Ten or more counts support this clonotype. This chain links TRBV2 with TRBJ1-5, with D possibly being TRBD1 (5 bases). CDR1 and CDR2 from the germline V gene are SNHLY and FYNNEI. CDR3 length: 14 residues. V lost 6 bases and J lost 9, with 18 bases in between. CDR3 sequence: CASSPGTPAGPQHF. As DNA, the CDR3 is TGTGCCAGCAGCCCCGGGACTCCAGCGGGGCCCCAGCATTTT.

This clonotype has a handful of counts. This chain connects TRBV7-9 to TRBJ2-7; the D call may be TRBD1 or TRBD2 (5 bases each). The CDR3 is made up of 14 amino acids. The V and J ends lost 5 bases and 2 bases respectively, with 13 bases between them. Germline-derived CDR1 and CDR2 are SEHNR and FQNEAQ (reference sequence). The CDR3 region is CASSPGREPYEQYF. In nucleotides, the CDR3 is TGTGCCAGCAGCCCGGGACGGGAACCCTACGAGCAGTACTTC.

This clonotype was seen repeatedly, ten times or more. The rearrangement links TRBV7-9 to TRBJ1-5; no reliable D call. The CDR3 is made up of 14 amino acids. Germline loops: CDR1 SEHNR, CDR2 FQNEAQ (reference sequence). Deletions cut 5 bases from V and 3 bases from J, with 11 bases between. The CDR3 DNA reads as TGTGCCAGCAGCCAGGCGGGGAACAATCAGCCCCAGCATTTT. It encodes CASSQAGNNQPQHF.

Note on this clonotype: The DNA is left out, because the CDR3 cannot be placed on it with certainty; the CDR3 is given as TCRdb lists it. The V gene is TRBV25-1, the J gene TRBJ2-2; TRBD1 was called by the table and not checked on the DNA. Both ends counted, the CDR3 spans 13 residues. Germline lookup yields CDR1 MGHDK and CDR2 SYGVNS. The CDR3 here is CAASDKAPGSCFF.

The chain has TRBV10-3 and TRBJ2-5; D perhaps matches TRBD1 (6 bases). V lost 10 bases and J 3 bases, leaving 12 bases between the germline ends. Germline V lookup: CDR1 ENHRY, CDR2 SYGVKD. The CDR3 runs to 12 residues. CDR3 DNA sequence: TGTGCCAGCAATCGGGACAAAGAGACCCAGTACTTC. Residues: CASNRDKETQYF.

This clonotype was recorded many times. CDR3 region: CSVCPRTSGTKGEQYF. CDR3 bases: TGCAGCGTGTGCCCTCGGACTAGCGGGACGAAGGGGGAGCAGTACTTC. This chain uses TRBV29-1 with TRBJ2-7; the match to TRBD2 covers 12 bases. The V gene end was trimmed by 6 bases and the J gene end by 7 bases; junction bases not matched to a gene: 16. Germline lookup yields CDR1 SQVTM and CDR2 ANQGSEA. CDR3 length: 16 residues.

A word on this clonotype: A much bigger clone sits one base away, suggesting this may be a read error. The V gene is TRBV20-1, the J gene TRBJ2-5; the D is unclear. The CDR3 runs 9 residues. Germline CDR1 and CDR2: DFQATT and SNEGSKA (reference sequence). This chain's CDR3 is CGATETQYF. In DNA form, the CDR3 reads TGCGGTGCTACAGAGACCCAGTACTTC.

The chain links TRBV29-1 to TRBJ1-1; 12 bases match TRBD1. V was pared by 3 bases and J by 4 bases, with 9 bases of the junction left unmatched. The length of the CDR3 is 16 residues. Looked up from germline, CDR1 is SQVTM and CDR2 is ANQGSEA. DNA for the CDR3: TGCAGCGTTGATATGAGGGACAGGGGGCAGGGCACTGAAGCTTTCTTT. Amino acids: CSVDMRDRGQGTEAFF.

The V call is TRBV9, the J call TRBJ2-7; D possibly matches TRBD1 or TRBD2 (5 bases each). The CDR3 is 16 residues long. CDR1 and CDR2 from the germline V gene are SGDLS and YYNGEE. V shed 2 bases and J shed 5 bases, with 20 bases lying between them. DNA of the CDR3: TGTGCCAGCAGCGTTGTGGGGGTCGTTCAAGGGGACGAGCAGTACTTC. Its protein is CASSVVGVVQGDEQYF. Full variable domain (remainder filled in from reference TRBV9 and TRBJ2-7): DSGVTQTPKHLITATGQRVTLRCSPRSGDLSVYWYQQSLDQGLQFLIQYYNGEERAKGNILERFSAQQFPDLHSELNLSSLELGDSALYFCASSVVGVVQGDEQYFGPGTRLTVT.

There are a few counts of this clonotype. This rearrangement joins TRBV12-3 or TRBV12-4 to TRBJ2-7; D may be TRBD1 (6 bases). This CDR3 has 14 residues. The V end lost 2 bases, the J end lost 5 bases, and 13 bases lay between the germline ends. DNA of the CDR3: TGTGCCAGCAGTTTATTCCAGGGGTTCCACGAGCAGTACTTC. Translated, it gives CASSLFQGFHEQYF.

The table lists this clonotype with a count of one. This CDR3 is CAIAETAPGGGFGYTF. CDR3 bases: TGCGCCATCGCGGAGACGGCACCCGGGGGCGGTTTTGGCTACACCTTC. This rearrangement joins TRBV10-2 to TRBJ1-2; possibly TRBD1 for D (6 bases). Trimming cost V 10 bases and J 7 bases, with 28 bases left between them. CDR3 size: 16 residues. The germline V gene has CDR1 WSHSY and CDR2 SAAADI.

This clonotype was detected ten times or more. V usage is TRBV10-3 and J usage is TRBJ2-7, with D maybe TRBD2 (6 bases). Germline values: CDR1 ENHRY, CDR2 SYGVKD. V was shortened by 5 bases and J by 6 bases, with 23 bases between the two germline ends. The CDR3 loop spans 16 amino acids. The CDR3 bases are TGTGCCATCAGTAGCCTGGGGAAGAGGCTCGGGAGCGAGCAGTACTTC. Translating gives CAISSLGKRLGSEQYF.

This clonotype has a count of ten or more. V is TRBV7-9 and J is TRBJ1-2; D ambiguous. The germline gives CDR1 SEHNR, CDR2 FQNEAQ (reference sequence). Trimming removed 8 bases at V and 0 bases at J, with 10 bases between. The CDR3 consists of 13 residues. The DNA for the CDR3 is TGTGCCAGCGCGATGATAGCTAACTATGGCTACACCTTC. It codes for CASAMIANYGYTF. The full variable domain, completed using reference TRBV7-9 and TRBJ1-2, is DTGVSQNPRHKITKRGQNVTFRCDPISEHNRLYWYRQTLGQGPEFLTYFQNEAQLEKSRLLSDRFSAERPKGSFSTLEIQRTEQGDSAMYLCASAMIANYGYTFGSGTRLTVV.

This clonotype turned up a few times. The V gene is TRBV2, the J gene TRBJ1-5, with D maybe TRBD1 (5 bases). V lost 5 bases and J lost 0, with 11 bases in between. The CDR3 consists of 15 residues. Germline CDR1 SNHLY, CDR2 FYNNEI. The CDR3 protein is CASSPYGGSNQPQHF. CDR3 nucleotide sequence: TGTGCCAGCAGTCCCTACGGGGGTAGCAATCAGCCCCAGCATTTT.

In its sample, this clonotype was seen a few times. The chain combines TRBV2 with TRBJ2-7; 8 positions match TRBD2. V dropped 6 bases and J dropped 2; count of bases not matched to a gene: 9. The CDR3 has 15 residues. CDR1 is SNHLY, CDR2 FYNNEI, per germline. In nucleotides, the CDR3 is TGTGCCAGCAGCATAGGACTAGCACAGACCTACGAGCAGTACTTC. Translation gives CASSIGLAQTYEQYF.

The rearrangement uses TRBV2 and TRBJ1-5, with no clear D. Trimming pared 0 bases from V and 7 bases from J, leaving 16 bases between. Germline V CDR1 and CDR2: SNHLY, FYNNEI. The CDR3 runs 16 residues. The CDR3 coding sequence is TGTGCCAGCAGTGAAGCTGAGATGGGAGGGTGGCAGCCCCAGCATTTT. This codes for CASSEAEMGGWQPQHF.

The genes are TRBV7-8 and TRBJ1-1, with D uncertain. The length of the CDR3 is 12 residues. Between the trimmed V and J ends, which lost 1 base and 5 bases, there was a span of 5 bases. Germline lookup yields CDR1 SGHVS and CDR2 FQNEAQ. The CDR3 nucleotides read TGTGCCAGCAGCTTAGTTTCTACTGAAGCTTTCTTT. It is translated as CASSLVSTEAFF.

This clonotype was counted only a few times. J is TRBJ2-7 and V is TRBV7-9; 11 bases are a match to TRBD1. The germline CDR1 and CDR2 sequences are SEHNR and FQNEAQ (reference sequence). This CDR3 has 15 residues. V was clipped by 3 bases and J by 4 bases; unmatched bases: 5. The CDR3 here is CASSFAGTGGYEQYF. CDR3 nucleotides: TGTGCCAGCAGCTTCGCCGGGACAGGGGGATACGAGCAGTACTTC.

The chain employs TRBV12-3 or TRBV12-4 and TRBJ1-2; no firm D call. The CDR3 is 13 residues long. The ends were cut back, 4 bases at V and 4 bases at J, with 10 bases in the middle. As DNA, the CDR3 is TGTGCCAGCAGTTCTAGTCTCCTCTATGGCTACACCTTC. Encoded protein: CASSSSLLYGYTF.

This clonotype came up many times. The rearrangement joins TRBV9 to TRBJ1-4, with TRBD1 identical over 11 bases. The CDR3 contains 15 residues. The V segment lost 3 bases and the J segment 8 bases; nucleotides outside the gene matches: 6. CDR1 SGDLS and CDR2 YYNGEE come from the germline V gene. DNA for the CDR3: TGTGCCAGCAGCGATGGGACAGGGGGAACGGAAAAACTGTTTTTT. This sequence encodes CASSDGTGGTEKLFF. The variable domain in full, with the rest retrieved from reference TRBV9 and TRBJ1-4, is DSGVTQTPKHLITATGQRVTLRCSPRSGDLSVYWYQQSLDQGLQFLIQYYNGEERAKGNILERFSAQQFPDLHSELNLSSLELGDSALYFCASSDGTGGTEKLFFGSGTQLSVL.